This T cell receptor beta chain was sequenced in a study of T cell changes during pregnancy in multiple sclerosis. This CDR3 is built from 13 residues. Germline-derived CDR1 and CDR2 are LNHDA and SQIVND (reference sequence). Trimming shortened V by 5 bases and J by 8 bases, and 15 bases separated the two germline ends. TCRdb's table, derived via immunoSEQ multiplex PCR, lists solely in-frame clones and lacks some. Of over 85,000 clones listed, approximately 90% were seen once; the top ten hold around 1.8%. The table lists this clone with a few counts. The chain carries TRBV19 and TRBJ1-2, with a tentative D call TRBD1 (6 bases). The clonotype originates from a female donor in good health, enrolled as a control in a pregnancy study. The source material was peripheral blood, sampled in the first trimester of pregnancy. In DNA form, the CDR3 reads TGTGCCAGTAGTGTATTGGACAGAGGAGGCTACACCTTC. Translation gives CASSVLDRGGYTF.